The following is a T cell receptor beta chain sequence with its context. Participants were aged about 18 to 100 years from 20 to 30 US areas. Membership in each cohort depended on participant-reported clinical history. V trimming: 10 bases; J trimming: 2 bases; junction bases outside the gene matches: 7. This CDR3 is built from 13 residues. The germline CDR1 and CDR2 sequences are MDHEN and SYDVKM. The data are from a study of blood T cell repertoires in COVID-19. Overall study context: COVID-19 samples, acute and convalescent, were from the United States, Italy and Spain.

Methods used by the authors: Counts of nucleated cells, estimated from reference gene primer amplification, were obtained. TCRdb's copy holds only in-frame clones and misses some; the assay was immunoSEQ multiplex PCR. That table supplies the V and J calls and clone size; D and trimming were determined from the DNA. Of tens of thousands of clones in the sample, approximately 81% are singletons; the top ten hold less than 4.5%. This receptor was identified in a middle-aged woman with acute COVID-19. The material sequenced was PBMCs or T cells enriched from blood (not recorded which). The V gene is TRBV28, the J gene TRBJ1-2; 7 bases line up with TRBD1. The CDR3 DNA sequence: TGTGCCACAAGGGACAGCCAAAACTATGGCTACACCTTC. Translating gives CATRDSQNYGYTF.